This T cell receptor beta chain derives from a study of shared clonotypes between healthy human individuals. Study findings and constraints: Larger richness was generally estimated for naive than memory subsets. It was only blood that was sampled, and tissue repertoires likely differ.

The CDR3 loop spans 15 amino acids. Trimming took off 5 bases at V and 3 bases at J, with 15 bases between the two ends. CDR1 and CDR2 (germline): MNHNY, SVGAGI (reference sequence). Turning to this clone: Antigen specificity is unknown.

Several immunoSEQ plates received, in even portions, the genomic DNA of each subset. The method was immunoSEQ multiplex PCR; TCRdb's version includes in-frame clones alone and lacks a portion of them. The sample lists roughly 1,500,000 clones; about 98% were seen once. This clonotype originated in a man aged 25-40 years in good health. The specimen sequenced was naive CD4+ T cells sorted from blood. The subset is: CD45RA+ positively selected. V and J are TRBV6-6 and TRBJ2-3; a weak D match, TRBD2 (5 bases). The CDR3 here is CASSTVQRGTDTQYF. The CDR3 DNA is TGTGCCAGCAGTACCGTTCAACGGGGAACAGATACGCAGTATTTT.